This TCR beta chain originates from a study of shared clonotypes between healthy human individuals. Source study methods: With immunoSEQ giving junction-only sequences and no quality scores, filtering differed. Profiled with immunoSEQ multiplex PCR; TCRdb holds only in-frame clones, not every one. V, J and clone size were drawn from that table, and D and trimming were deduced from the DNA. The sample has 400,000 to 500,000 clones; 75% to 85% are singletons. The V end lost 2 bases, the J end lost 6 bases, and 7 bases lay between the germline ends. Germline CDR1 SGHAT, CDR2 FQDESV (reference sequence). This CDR3 has 13 amino acids.

This chain joins TRBV11-1 and TRBJ2-2, with D possibly TRBD1 on 5 matching bases. The sequence came from a woman aged 40 to 50 in good health. Some clones in this sample may be carry-over from other donors' samples. Sequencing input: PBMCs. The chain's CDR3 is CASSLSGSGELFF. The CDR3 DNA sequence: TGTGCCAGCAGCTTATCAGGGTCCGGGGAGCTGTTTTTT.